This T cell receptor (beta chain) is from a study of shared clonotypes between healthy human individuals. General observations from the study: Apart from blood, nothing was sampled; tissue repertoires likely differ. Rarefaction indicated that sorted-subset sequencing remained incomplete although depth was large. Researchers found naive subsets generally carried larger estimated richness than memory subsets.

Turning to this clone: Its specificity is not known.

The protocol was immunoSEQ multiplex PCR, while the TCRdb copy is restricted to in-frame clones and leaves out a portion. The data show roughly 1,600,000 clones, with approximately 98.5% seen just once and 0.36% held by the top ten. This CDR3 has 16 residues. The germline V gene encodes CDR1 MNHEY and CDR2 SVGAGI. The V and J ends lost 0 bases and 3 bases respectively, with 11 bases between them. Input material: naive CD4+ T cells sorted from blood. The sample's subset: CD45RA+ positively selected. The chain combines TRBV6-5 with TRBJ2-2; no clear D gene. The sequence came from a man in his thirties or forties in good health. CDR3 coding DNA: TGTGCCAGCAGTTACTCCCCGGTTGGGCACACCGGGGAGCTGTTTTTT. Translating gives CASSYSPVGHTGELFF.